The 20 T cell receptor beta chains listed next were all sequenced from one sample in a study of blood T cells in healthy people across ages. For the second PCR, which ran for 7 to 11 cycles, a sample-barcoded 5' primer and a J-beta primer mix were used. MiXCR was run by TCRdb on the 5' RACE reads, yielding one entry per CDR3 protein. Among 550,000 to 600,000 distinct CDR3 sequences listed, about 25% were seen once. Sequencing was performed on blood. These receptors all stem from a woman in her seventies in good health.

The chain couples TRBV10-3 to TRBJ1-3; no definite D call. V dropped 6 bases and J dropped 4 bases, with 4 bases sitting between them. Looked up from germline, CDR1 is ENHRY and CDR2 is SYGVKD. The CDR3 sequence is 11 residues long. CDR3 coding DNA: TGTGCCATCAGCGCCGGAAACACCATATATTTT. Translated, it gives CAISAGNTIYF.

This sequence joins TRBV20-1 and TRBJ2-3; 10 nucleotides line up with TRBD2. V trimming: 6 bases; J trimming: 2 bases; junction bases outside the gene matches: 8. This CDR3 region has 15 residues. Germline CDR1 DFQATT, CDR2 SNEGSKA (reference sequence). The CDR3 sequence is CSAFSSGSNTDTQYF. For the CDR3, the DNA is TGCAGTGCCTTTTCTAGCGGGAGTAACACAGATACGCAGTATTTT.

The chain employs TRBV10-3 and TRBJ2-6; tentative D call: TRBD1 (6 bases). The CDR3 spans 18 residues. In germline, CDR1 is ENHRY, CDR2 SYGVKD. V dropped 0 bases and J dropped 0 bases, with 12 bases sitting between them. CDR3 amino acids: CAISESQGQSSGANVLTF. The CDR3 DNA sequence: TGTGCCATCAGTGAGTCTCAGGGGCAAAGCTCTGGGGCCAACGTCCTGACTTTC.

This clonotype was detected ten times or more. The gene calls are TRBV7-3 and TRBJ2-5, with D maybe TRBD2 (6 bases). Trimming left V 0 bases short and J 5 bases short, with 13 bases between. CDR1 is SGHTA and CDR2 is FQGTGA in the germline V gene. There are 15 residues in the CDR3. The CDR3 DNA is TGTGCCAGCAGCTTAACGGGACTCCTAGGCGAGACCCAGTACTTC. As protein: CASSLTGLLGETQYF.

As DNA, the CDR3 is TGTGCCAGCTCACCACCGGCCCCGTATGAAGAGACCCAGTACTTC. Translated: CASSPPAPYEETQYF. V and J are TRBV18 and TRBJ2-5; D gene unclear. CDR1 is KGHSH and CDR2 is LQKENI in the germline V gene. The CDR3 has 15 residues. Trimming shortened V by 0 bases and J by 3 bases, and 11 bases separated the two germline ends.

The table lists this clonotype with a few counts. The CDR3 is CASSFGQGNYNEQFF. DNA of the CDR3: TGTGCCAGCAGCTTCGGACAGGGGAACTACAATGAGCAGTTCTTC. The chain is built from TRBV9 and TRBJ2-5; 9 bases align to TRBD1. The DNA end is a closer match to TRBJ2-1, so the J assignment may be wrong. Germline CDR1 and CDR2: SGDLS and YYNGEE. The CDR3 sequence is 15 residues long.

V is TRBV5-5 and J is TRBJ2-1; D remains unclear. The CDR3 is 13 amino acids. V lost 2 bases and J lost 7, with 10 bases in between. CDR1 and CDR2 (germline): SGHKS, YYEKEE (reference sequence). Written as DNA, the CDR3 is TGTGCCAGCAGCTTATTACTGTGGAATGAGCAGTTCTTC. Protein sequence: CASSLLLWNEQFF.

This clonotype has more than one count but fewer than ten. At one boundary the junction diverges from the germline segment, which might be a read error. The chain combines TRBV9 with TRBJ2-1, with a possible D match to TRBD2 (6 bases). Germline V CDR1 and CDR2: SGDLS, YYNGEE. The CDR3 length is 14 residues. CDR3: CASSSRGLYNEQFF. Here the CDR3 DNA reads TGTGCCAGCAGCTCTCGCGGACTATACAATGAGCAATTCTTC.

This clonotype was detected ten times or more. The rearrangement uses TRBV7-2 and TRBJ2-5, with 12 bases identical to TRBD2. This CDR3 is 16 amino acids long. The germline gives CDR1 SGHTA, CDR2 FQGNSA. The V gene end was trimmed by 3 bases and the J gene end by 2 bases; junction bases not matched to a gene: 4. The CDR3 nucleotides read TGTGCCAGCAGCTTCCAAGGACTAGCGGGGCAAGAGACCCAGTACTTC. Translation: CASSFQGLAGQETQYF.

This clonotype was found a few times. The chain employs TRBV4-1 and TRBJ2-5, with 9 nucleotides matching TRBD1. The closer fit of TRBJ2-7 to the DNA end suggests the J call may be wrong. CDR3 length: 18 residues. The germline gives CDR1 MGHRA, CDR2 YSYEKL. The CDR3 bases are TGCGCCAGCAGCCAAGTAAACTTCATTGGACAGGGGAGCTACGAGCAGTACTTC. Translated, it gives CASSQVNFIGQGSYEQYF.

The chain links TRBV28 to TRBJ2-1; a weak D match, TRBD1 (6 bases). This CDR3 contains 16 residues. Trimming shortened V by 5 bases and J by 2 bases, and 16 bases separated the two germline ends. Germline V gives CDR1 MDHEN, CDR2 SYDVKM. The CDR3 bases are TGTGCCAGCAGTCCTATCACAGGGTTCCCCTACAATGAGCAGTTCTTC. Its protein is CASSPITGFPYNEQFF.

A few counts support this clonotype. The chain uses TRBV29-1 and TRBJ1-1; 8 nucleotides line up with TRBD1. The CDR3 totals 14 residues. V lost 7 bases and J lost 4; bases outside the gene matches: 11. In germline, CDR1 is SQVTM, CDR2 ANQGSEA. CDR3 bases: TGCAGCGCGGACGATCTACAGGGGGGCACTGAAGCTTTCTTT. Translated, it gives CSADDLQGGTEAFF.

The chain couples TRBV19 to TRBJ1-4; D gene ambiguous. Trimming removed 6 bases at V and 0 bases at J, with 14 bases between. The CDR3 sequence is 16 residues long. Germline CDR1 LNHDA, CDR2 SQIVND (reference sequence). This CDR3 reads CASRHPGGSTNEKLFF. The CDR3 DNA reads as TGTGCCAGTAGACATCCCGGTGGGTCAACTAATGAAAAACTGTTTTTT.

V gene TRBV21-1 combines with J gene TRBJ2-5; TRBD2 is taken as the D call from the table, unchecked against the DNA. TRBV21-1 is assigned pseudogene status. This CDR3 region has 15 residues. CDR3 sequence: CASSKSEGMGKTQYF. For the CDR3, the DNA is TGTGCCAGCAGCAAATCGGAGGGCATGGGCAAGACCCAGTACTTC.

This chain links TRBV7-9 with TRBJ2-6; D may be TRBD2 (5 bases). Trimming left V 1 base short and J 0 bases short, with 10 bases between. The CDR3 contains 17 residues. Looked up from germline, CDR1 is SEHNR and CDR2 is FQNEAQ (reference sequence). CDR3 residues: CASSLGFGLSGANVLTF. The CDR3 nucleotides are TGTGCCAGCAGCTTAGGGTTCGGACTCTCTGGGGCCAACGTCCTGACTTTC.

A single count supports this clonotype. The V and J genes are TRBV9 and TRBJ2-3; 9 bases align to TRBD2. V dropped 4 bases and J dropped 3; count of bases not matched to a gene: 15. The CDR3 extends over 18 amino acids. Germline V gives CDR1 SGDLS, CDR2 YYNGEE. CDR3 sequence (DNA): TGTGCCAGCAGCAAGGGGGCTTTGGCGGGGGGGCGGACAGATACGCAGTATTTT. Its translation is CASSKGALAGGRTDTQYF.

The chain joins TRBV5-1 to TRBJ2-2; TRBD2 might be the D (7 bases). V was pared by 4 bases and J by 1 base, with 14 bases between. Germline loops: CDR1 SGHRS, CDR2 YFSETQ. This CDR3 comprises 16 residues. The CDR3 nucleotides are TGCGCCAGCAGCCCGGGAGCGGGACAGAACACCGGGGAGCTGTTTTTT. Translated: CASSPGAGQNTGELFF.

This chain links TRBV5-1 with TRBJ1-2; TRBD1 matches at 7 bases. CDR3 length: 14 residues. J gave up 6 bases and V 4 bases, and 9 bases lay outside the gene matches. CDR1 is SGHRS and CDR2 is YFSETQ in the germline V gene. CDR3 amino acids: CASSVRGTEDGYTF. In DNA, the CDR3 is TGCGCCAGCAGCGTACGGGGGACAGAAGATGGCTACACCTTC.

The chain uses TRBV6-2 or TRBV6-3 and TRBJ2-5; 7 bases line up with TRBD2. The J call is in doubt because the DNA end fits TRBJ2-1 better. The CDR3 sequence is 18 residues long. From germline, CDR1 is MNHEY and CDR2 SVGEGT. The CDR3, as DNA: TGTGCCAGCAGCCGCCCCGCATTTACCGCGGGGGATAGGAATGAGCAGTTCTTC. Residues: CASSRPAFTAGDRNEQFF.

The table lists this clonotype with a count of one. This sequence joins TRBV20-1 and TRBJ2-7, with a weak D call TRBD2 (5 bases). The closer fit of TRBJ2-5 to the DNA end suggests the J call may be wrong. Germline lookup yields CDR1 DFQATT and CDR2 SNEGSKA (reference sequence). CDR3 length: 14 residues. Written as DNA, the CDR3 is TGCAGTGCTACTCGGACTGCCGTCTCAGAGACCCAGTACTTC. Encoded protein: CSATRTAVSETQYF.